The 30 T cell receptor beta chains presented below share a single source sample, sequenced in a study of blood T cell repertoires in COVID-19 (dated by TCRdb to about 2020). The library was made by the immunoSEQ multiplex PCR assay. TCRdb mirrors the immuneACCESS table, restricted to in-frame sequences. Some clones are absent from its copies; in checked studies, under half trace to an unresolved V gene, and the reason for the others is unknown. This sample has around 200,000 clones in its table, and about 83% of those were observed once. The ten top clones hold about 0.95% of the sample. The material sequenced was peripheral blood. The receptors here all came from a woman aged 18-29 years who had recovered from COVID-19.

This chain connects TRBV6-5 to TRBJ2-1; possibly TRBD1 for D (5 bases). Germline lookup yields CDR1 MNHEY and CDR2 SVGAGI. The CDR3 is made up of 16 amino acids. V was clipped by 2 bases and J by 3 bases, with 14 bases between them. The CDR3 here is CASSYSVADSYNEQFF. The CDR3 DNA is TGTGCCAGCAGTTACAGCGTTGCCGACAGCTACAATGAGCAGTTCTTC.

At least ten counts were recorded for this clone. The chain carries TRBV3-1 (or the pseudogene TRBV3-2) and TRBJ1-2, with TRBD1 matching over 9 bases. Per germline, CDR1 LGHDT and CDR2 YNNKEL (reference sequence). The CDR3 has 19 amino acids. Germline trimming cut 1 base from V and 1 base from J; bases unmatched to any gene: 13. CDR3 sequence reads: CASSQGSPGQGEGNYGYTF. The CDR3 bases are TGTGCCAGCAGCCAAGGATCCCCGGGACAGGGAGAGGGTAACTATGGCTACACCTTC.

The chain is built from TRBV2 and TRBJ1-5; D unresolved. The germline CDR1 and CDR2 sequences are SNHLY and FYNNEI. The CDR3 is made up of 14 amino acids. V was pared by 2 bases and J by 3 bases, with 8 bases between. The CDR3 loop is CASSEMALNQPQHF. CDR3 nucleotide sequence: TGTGCCAGCAGTGAAATGGCCCTCAATCAGCCCCAGCATTTT.

The chain couples TRBV7-9 to TRBJ2-5; 8 nucleotides line up with TRBD2. The junction had 6 bases not matched to a gene; V was cut back by 5 bases and J by 10 bases. CDR3 length: 12 amino acids. CDR1 is SEHNR and CDR2 is FQNEAQ in the germline V gene (reference sequence). CDR3 sequence: CASSRGLVVQYF. The CDR3 bases are TGTGCCAGCAGCCGGGGACTAGTCGTCCAGTACTTC.

J is TRBJ1-1 and V is TRBV27, with D uncertain. The V end lost 5 bases, the J end lost 1 base, and 11 bases lay between the germline ends. CDR3 length: 14 amino acids. CDR1 and CDR2 from the germline V gene are MNHEY and SMNVEV (reference sequence). This chain's CDR3 is CASSPVTPNTEAFF. The CDR3 DNA reads TGTGCCAGCAGTCCCGTAACACCGAACACTGAAGCTTTCTTT.

The genes are TRBV9 and TRBJ2-2; tentative D call: TRBD1 (6 bases). In germline, CDR1 is SGDLS, CDR2 YYNGEE. The V and J ends lost 4 bases and 6 bases respectively, with 25 bases between them. The CDR3 totals 18 residues. The CDR3 nucleotides read TGTGCCAGCAGCCCGAGAGATCCCGGGACAATAATGGCCGGGGAGCTGTTTTTT. Translated, it gives CASSPRDPGTIMAGELFF. Using reference TRBV9 and TRBJ2-2 for the parts outside the CDR3, the full variable domain is DSGVTQTPKHLITATGQRVTLRCSPRSGDLSVYWYQQSLDQGLQFLIQYYNGEERAKGNILERFSAQQFPDLHSELNLSSLELGDSALYFCASSPRDPGTIMAGELFFGEGSRLTVL.

J is TRBJ2-3 and V is TRBV7-9, with 10 bases lining up with TRBD1. The CDR3 runs 15 residues. Germline V CDR1 and CDR2: SEHNR, FQNEAQ (reference sequence). V shed 5 bases, J shed 5 bases, and the junction held 7 bases outside the gene matches. CDR3 nucleotides: TGTGCCAGCAGCCCGACAGGGGGCACTGTAGATACGCAGTATTTT. Amino acid sequence: CASSPTGGTVDTQYF.

V usage is TRBV21-1 and J usage is TRBJ1-6; the table gives TRBD1 as D, unverified against the DNA. TRBV21-1 is an annotated pseudogene. The CDR3 is 16 amino acids. CDR3 loop: CASSKEDSSYNSPLHF. In DNA, the CDR3 is TGTGCCAGCAGCAAAGAGGACAGTTCTTATAATTCACCCCTCCACTTT.

On this clone: The junction shows a germline mismatch at one end, possibly a read error. The chain recombines TRBV11-2 with TRBJ1-1; D not resolved. CDR3 length equals 11 residues. Germline V CDR1 and CDR2: SGHAT, FQNNGV. Here the CDR3 DNA reads TGTGCCAGCAGCTTCGGGAGGTCTCCATATTTT. It specifies CASSFGRSPYF.

The V call is TRBV6-5, the J call TRBJ2-7, with 7 bases identical to TRBD2. Germline V gene sequence: CDR1 MNHEY, CDR2 SVGAGI. The V and J ends lost 2 bases and 3 bases, in that order; junction bases with no gene match: 1. The CDR3 runs to 13 residues. This CDR3 reads CASSYRDYYEQYV. The CDR3 DNA follows: TGTGCCAGCAGTTACCGGGACTACTACGAGCAGTACGTC.

This clone was seen a single time. The chain carries TRBV5-4 and TRBJ1-2; D possibly corresponds to TRBD1 (6 bases). Germline CDR1 is SGHNT and CDR2 is YYREEE (reference sequence). The CDR3 sequence is 15 residues long. V was trimmed by 0 bases and J by 3 bases, leaving 12 bases between them. CDR3 in DNA: TGTGCCAGCAGCTTGGCCGGGGGGCGCCACTATGGCTACACCTTC. It yields the protein CASSLAGGRHYGYTF. Drawing the rest from reference TRBV5-4 and TRBJ1-2, the complete variable domain is ETGVTQSPTHLIKTRGQQVTLRCSSQSGHNTVSWYQQALGQGPQFIFQYYREEENGRGNFPPRFSGLQFPNYSSELNVNALELDDSALYLCASSLAGGRHYGYTFGSGTRLTVV.

The V and J genes are TRBV11-2 and TRBJ1-2; 10 bases are a match to TRBD1. The germline V gene has CDR1 SGHAT and CDR2 FQNNGV. CDR3 length: 16 residues. The trim removed 0 bases at V and 2 bases at J, leaving 3 bases unmatched. The chain's CDR3 is CASSLEVTGGNYGYTF. CDR3 DNA: TGTGCCAGCAGCTTAGAGGTGACAGGGGGCAACTATGGCTACACCTTC.

The chain uses TRBV7-3 and TRBJ1-1; 7 bases agree with TRBD1. J lost 4 bases, V lost 3 bases, and 5 bases had no gene match. Germline loops: CDR1 SGHTA, CDR2 FQGTGA. This CDR3 region has 14 residues. For the CDR3, the DNA is TGTGCCAGCAGCTTGACAGGGTCTGCCACTGAAGCTTTCTTT. This gives the protein CASSLTGSATEAFF.

The V and J genes are TRBV4-1 and TRBJ1-1; TRBD1 aligns across 8 bases. Germline CDR1 and CDR2: MGHRA and YSYEKL. The ends lost 3 bases at V and 6 bases at J; junction bases unmatched: 15. This CDR3 spans 17 amino acids. The CDR3 region is CASSQYNLRGLWSEAFF. The CDR3, as DNA: TGCGCCAGCAGCCAGTATAACCTCAGGGGGCTTTGGTCTGAAGCTTTCTTT.

This chain connects TRBV2 to TRBJ2-3; 8 bases line up with TRBD2. In germline, CDR1 is SNHLY, CDR2 FYNNEI. The CDR3 is made up of 14 amino acids. V was pared by 2 bases and J by 4 bases, with 2 bases of the junction left unmatched. The CDR3 DNA reads as TGTGCCAGCAGTGAAACGGGAGGGGCAGATACGCAGTATTTT. This sequence encodes CASSETGGADTQYF.

V gene TRBV2 combines with J gene TRBJ1-5, with 10 bases that match TRBD1. In germline, CDR1 is SNHLY, CDR2 FYNNEI. V shed 4 bases, J shed 6 bases, and the junction held 6 bases outside the gene matches. CDR3 size: 15 residues. As DNA, the CDR3 is TGTGCCAGCAGTGTCGACAGGGGGCTTTCTCAGCCCCAGCATTTT. Protein: CASSVDRGLSQPQHF.

V usage is TRBV24-1 and J usage is TRBJ1-2, with D possibly being TRBD1 (6 bases). CDR1 and CDR2 from the germline V gene are KGHDR and SFDVKD. The CDR3 totals 13 residues. V lost 9 bases and J lost 6, with 16 bases in between. This chain's CDR3 is CATAEGGGNGYTF. The CDR3 bases are TGTGCCACCGCAGAAGGGGGTGGGAATGGCTACACCTTC.

This clone came up many times. The chain carries TRBV5-6 and TRBJ2-3, with 7 bases fitting TRBD2. There are 15 residues in the CDR3. V shed 2 bases, J shed 2 bases, and the junction held 5 bases outside the gene matches. Germline V gene lookup returns CDR1 SGHDT and CDR2 YYEEEE. In nucleotides, the CDR3 is TGTGCCAGCAGCTTACGAGCGGGAAACACAGATACGCAGTATTTT. Protein sequence: CASSLRAGNTDTQYF.

The V call is TRBV29-1, the J call TRBJ1-1; TRBD1 might be the D (6 bases). The CDR3 extends over 13 amino acids. Per the germline V gene, CDR1 is SQVTM and CDR2 is ANQGSEA. V lost 0 bases and J lost 4, with 9 bases in between. The DNA of the CDR3 is TGCAGCGTTGAAGATCAACAGGGCACTGAAGCTTTCTTT. Amino acid sequence: CSVEDQQGTEAFF. Full variable domain (rest looked up from reference TRBV29-1 and TRBJ1-1): SAVISQKPSRDICQRGTSLTIQCQVDSQVTMMFWYRQQPGQSLTLIATANQGSEATYESGFVIDKFPISRPNLTFSTLTVSNMSPEDSSIYLCSVEDQQGTEAFFGQGTRLTVV.

The chain carries TRBV6-5 and TRBJ1-3; D might be TRBD1 (6 bases). V was cut by 6 bases and J by 2 bases, with 14 bases left in between. The CDR3 contains 15 residues. CDR1 and CDR2 from the germline V gene are MNHEY and SVGAGI. The CDR3 sequence: CASRPDRRTGNTIYF. The DNA for the CDR3 is TGTGCCAGCAGGCCCGACAGGCGGACTGGAAACACCATATATTTT.

This clone appeared once. This chain joins TRBV27 and TRBJ2-2; no clear D. Germline loops: CDR1 MNHEY, CDR2 SMNVEV (reference sequence). Trimming shortened V by 5 bases and J by 5 bases, and 18 bases separated the two germline ends. This CDR3 contains 16 residues. CDR3: CASSPQNSGGTGELFF. CDR3 DNA sequence: TGTGCCAGCAGTCCACAAAATTCGGGTGGAACCGGGGAGCTGTTTTTT.

V and J are TRBV3-1 (or the pseudogene TRBV3-2) and TRBJ1-2, with D possibly matching TRBD1 (6 bases). Trimming stripped 2 bases from V and 2 bases from J, with 6 bases between. This CDR3 region has 13 residues. The germline V gene has CDR1 LGHDT and CDR2 YNNKEL (reference sequence). CDR3 in DNA: TGTGCCAGCAGCCAAACAGGGAACTATGGCTACACCTTC. It translates to CASSQTGNYGYTF.

V and J are TRBV3-1 (or the pseudogene TRBV3-2) and TRBJ1-1; no reliable D call. CDR3 size: 12 residues. Germline V lookup: CDR1 LGHDT, CDR2 YNNKEL (reference sequence). Deletions cut 1 base from V and 2 bases from J, with 2 bases between. Here the CDR3 reads CASSQANTEAFF. In nucleotides, the CDR3 is TGTGCCAGCAGCCAAGCAAACACTGAAGCTTTCTTT.

The chain employs TRBV4-1 and TRBJ2-5, with TRBD1 matching 7 bases. Trimming cost V 4 bases and J 5 bases; bases outside gene matches: 4. Looked up from germline, CDR1 is MGHRA and CDR2 is YSYEKL. The CDR3 has 13 residues. The CDR3 is CASSPTGAETQYF. The DNA of the CDR3 is TGCGCCAGCAGCCCAACAGGGGCGGAGACCCAGTACTTC.

The V call is TRBV9, the J call TRBJ2-3, with D maybe TRBD1 (5 bases). The CDR3 contains 16 residues. The germline gives CDR1 SGDLS, CDR2 YYNGEE. V was clipped by 0 bases and J by 2 bases, with 13 bases between them. CDR3 residues: CASSVGGHHLTDTQYF. The CDR3 DNA follows: TGTGCCAGCAGCGTAGGGGGCCACCACCTCACAGATACGCAGTATTTT.

With regard to this clone: The junction departs from the called germline gene at one end, perhaps through a read error. V is TRBV7-7 and J is TRBJ2-5; D is perhaps TRBD2 (6 bases). Germline V gives CDR1 SSHAT, CDR2 FNYEAQ (reference sequence). The CDR3 contains 13 residues. Written as DNA, the CDR3 is TGTGCTAGCAGCCGCGGGGAGTCGGAGACCCAGTACTTC. Its protein is CASSRGESETQYF.

V usage is TRBV18 and J usage is TRBJ2-3; 13 bases agree with TRBD2. J was trimmed by 4 bases and V by 10 bases; bases with no gene match: 11. The CDR3 has 16 residues. Germline V CDR1 and CDR2: KGHSH, LQKENI. The CDR3 protein is CATSGLAGRGADTQYF. DNA of the CDR3: TGTGCCACTTCGGGACTAGCGGGAAGGGGAGCAGATACGCAGTATTTT. The whole variable domain, remainder taken from reference TRBV18 and TRBJ2-3, is NAGVMQNPRHLVRRRGQEARLRCSPMKGHSHVYWYRQLPEEGLKFMVYLQKENIIDESGMPKERFSAEFPKEGPSILRIQQVVRGDSAAYFCATSGLAGRGADTQYFGPGTRLTVL.

V and J are TRBV7-2 and TRBJ1-6, with TRBD1 matching 11 bases. J lost 9 bases, V lost 5 bases, and 3 bases had no gene match. This CDR3 region has 14 residues. Germline V gene lookup returns CDR1 SGHTA and CDR2 FQGNSA. Here the CDR3 DNA reads TGTGCCAGCAGCGGAGGACAGGGGGCTTCACCCCTCCACTTT. It is translated as CASSGGQGASPLHF.

The CDR3 is CASSPPGSSYEQYF. The CDR3 nucleotides read TGTGCCAGCTCACCACCGGGCAGCTCCTACGAGCAGTACTTC. The rearrangement joins TRBV18 to TRBJ2-7; D is unclear. Germline values: CDR1 KGHSH, CDR2 LQKENI. The CDR3 is 14 amino acids. Trimming removed 0 bases at V and 0 bases at J, with 6 bases between.

The chain joins TRBV27 to TRBJ2-3; TRBD2 aligns across 10 bases. V shed 5 bases, J shed 4 bases, and the junction held 3 bases outside the gene matches. Germline V gives CDR1 MNHEY, CDR2 SMNVEV (reference sequence). This CDR3 spans 14 amino acids. The CDR3 protein is CASSPGLAADTQYF. CDR3 nucleotide sequence: TGTGCCAGCAGTCCAGGACTAGCGGCAGATACGCAGTATTTT.